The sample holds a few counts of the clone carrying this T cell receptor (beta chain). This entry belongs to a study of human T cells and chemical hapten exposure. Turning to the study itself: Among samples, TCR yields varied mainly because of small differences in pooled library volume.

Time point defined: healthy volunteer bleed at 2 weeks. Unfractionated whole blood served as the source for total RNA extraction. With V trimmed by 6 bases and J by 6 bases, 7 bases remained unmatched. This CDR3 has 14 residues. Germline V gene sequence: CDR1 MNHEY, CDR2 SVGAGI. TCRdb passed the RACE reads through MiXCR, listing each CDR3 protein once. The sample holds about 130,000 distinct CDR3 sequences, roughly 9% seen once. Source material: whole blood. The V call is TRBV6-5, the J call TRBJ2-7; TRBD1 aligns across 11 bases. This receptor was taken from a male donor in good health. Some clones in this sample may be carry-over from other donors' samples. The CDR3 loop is CASRVDRGQSEQYF. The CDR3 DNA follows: TGTGCCAGCAGAGTGGACAGGGGGCAGAGCGAGCAGTACTTC.